This T cell receptor beta chain was captured by sequencing in a study of blood T cells in healthy people across ages. A J-beta primer mix and a sample-barcoded 5' primer were used in a second PCR of about 7 to 11 cycles. TCRdb re-called the 5' RACE reads through MiXCR, storing one row per CDR3 protein. The table has 700,000 to 850,000 distinct CDR3 sequences, roughly 40% seen once. Caucasian, healthy and from Russia, the donors were aged between roughly 6 and 95. Each sample used at least 6.5 million PBMCs. The germline V and J ends were trimmed by 4 bases and 0 bases, with 12 bases remaining between them. This CDR3 comprises 15 residues. Germline V lookup: CDR1 SGHVS, CDR2 FNYEAQ.

The sequencing input was blood. This clonotype was sampled from a man younger than 35 in good health. The gene calls are TRBV7-6 and TRBJ1-1; weak D call: TRBD1 (6 bases). CDR3 loop: CASSSATGLNTEAFF. The CDR3 DNA is TGTGCCAGCAGCTCGGCCACAGGGTTGAACACTGAAGCTTTCTTT.